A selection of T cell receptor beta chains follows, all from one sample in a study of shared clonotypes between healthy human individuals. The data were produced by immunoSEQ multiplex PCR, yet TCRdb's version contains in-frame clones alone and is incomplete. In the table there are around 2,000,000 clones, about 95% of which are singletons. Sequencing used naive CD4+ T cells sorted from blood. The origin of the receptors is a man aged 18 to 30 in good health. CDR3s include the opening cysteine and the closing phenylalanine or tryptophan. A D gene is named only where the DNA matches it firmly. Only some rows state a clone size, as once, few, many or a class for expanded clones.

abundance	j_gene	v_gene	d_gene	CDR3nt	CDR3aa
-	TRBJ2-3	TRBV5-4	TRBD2	TGTGCCAGCAGCCCCGGACTAGCGGGAGTAGCGGGCACAGATACGCAGTATTTT	CASSPGLAGVAGTDTQYF
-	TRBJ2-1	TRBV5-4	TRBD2	TGTGCCAGCAGCTTGGAGAGACTAGCGGGACACTACAATGAGCAGTTCTTC	CASSLERLAGHYNEQFF
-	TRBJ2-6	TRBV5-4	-	TGTGCCAGCAGCTTGTTTTCGGGGGCCAACGTCCTGACTTTC	CASSLFSGANVLTF
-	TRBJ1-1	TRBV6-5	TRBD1	TGTGCCAGCAGCCGTAGACAGGGGAACACTGAAGCTTTCTTT	CASSRRQGNTEAFF
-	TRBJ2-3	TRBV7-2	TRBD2	TGTGCCAGCAGCAATCATGGACTAGCGTTGGATACGCAGTATTTT	CASSNHGLALDTQYF
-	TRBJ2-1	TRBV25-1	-	TGTGCCAGCAGTGAATCCGCCAGCTCCTACAATGAGCAGTTCTTC	CASSESASSYNEQFF
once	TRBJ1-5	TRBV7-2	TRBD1	TGTGCCAGCAGCGCGGACAGGGACCAGCCCCAGCATTTT	CASSADRDQPQHF
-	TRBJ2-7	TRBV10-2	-	TGCGCCAGCAGTGGGATGTCTGACTCCTACGTTCGGGAGCAGTACTTC	CASSGMSDSYVREQYF
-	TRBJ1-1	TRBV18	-	TGTGCCACCAACCCCCAAGACAGCAAGGGTGGTACTGAAGCTTTCTTT	CATNPQDSKGGTEAFF
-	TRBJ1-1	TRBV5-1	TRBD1	TGCGCCAGCAGCCCCGGGACAGGGGGCTGGATGAACACTGAAGCTTTCTTT	CASSPGTGGWMNTEAFF
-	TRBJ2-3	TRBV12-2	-	TGTGCAAGTCGCTTAGGAAGTGGGGGTCCGAGATGGGACAGCACGGATACGCAGTATTTT	CASRLGSGGPRWDSTDTQYF
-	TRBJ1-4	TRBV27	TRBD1	TGTGCCAGCGGAACCGACAGGGCCCCTGCAACTAATGAAAAACTGTTTTTT	CASGTDRAPATNEKLFF
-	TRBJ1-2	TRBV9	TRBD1	TGTGCCAGCAGCGCAGGACAGGGAAAGGGAGGCTACACCTTC	CASSAGQGKGGYTF
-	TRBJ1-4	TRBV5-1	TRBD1	TGCGCCAGCAGCTGGGGACAGGGAGTAAGTGAAAAACTGTTTTTT	CASSWGQGVSEKLFF
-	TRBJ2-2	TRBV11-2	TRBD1	TGTGCCAGCAGCTTAGCTAGGGACAGGGCGGCCGGGGAGCTGTTTTTT	CASSLARDRAAGELFF
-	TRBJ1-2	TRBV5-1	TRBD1	TGCGCCAGCAGCTTGGTTCCAATGGGACAGGGGGCGGGAGGCTACACCTTC	CASSLVPMGQGAGGYTF
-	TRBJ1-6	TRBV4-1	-	TGCGCCAGCAGCCAAGATGCGACAGGTCCTAATTCACCCCTCCACTTT	CASSQDATGPNSPLHF
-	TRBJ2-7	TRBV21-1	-	TGTGCCAGCAGCCCCCGACAGGGAGGTTGGGAGCAGTACTTC	CASSPRQGGWEQYF
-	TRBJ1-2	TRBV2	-	TGTGCCAGCAGGACCCTACTCAGACAGGAGTCACTCTATGGCTACACCTTC	CASRTLLRQESLYGYTF
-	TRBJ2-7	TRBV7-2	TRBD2	TGTGCCAGCAGCTTGAGGCTAGCGGGAGGCTACGAGCAGTACTTC	CASSLRLAGGYEQYF
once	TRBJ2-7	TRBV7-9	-	TGTGCCAGCAGCTTGACAGACCGCTACGAGCAGTACTTC	CASSLTDRYEQYF
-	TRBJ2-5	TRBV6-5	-	TGTGCCAGCAGTTACTTCCCCGGTGGGGAGACCCAGTACTTC	CASSYFPGGETQYF
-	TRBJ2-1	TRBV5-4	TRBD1	TGTGCCAGCAGCCCGGGACAGTCTTTCGGCAATGAGCAGTTCTTC	CASSPGQSFGNEQFF
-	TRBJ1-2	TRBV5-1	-	TGCGCCAGCAGCTTGGTGGTGGATAACTATGGCTACACCTTC	CASSLVVDNYGYTF
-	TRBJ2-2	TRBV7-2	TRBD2	TGTGCCAGCAGCTTAGTAGCGGGAACCGGGGAGCTGTTTTTT	CASSLVAGTGELFF
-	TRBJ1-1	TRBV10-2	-	TGCGCCAGCAGTGACCCTCAACCGGGGGGTGAAGCTTTCTTT	CASSDPQPGGEAFF
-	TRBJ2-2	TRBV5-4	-	TGTGCCAGCAGCACATCTAAGGGATCCGGGGAGCTGTTTTTT	CASSTSKGSGELFF
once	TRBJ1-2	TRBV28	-	TGTGCCGCTGGTAGCCCTCCCTATGGCTACACCTTC	CAAGSPPYGYTF
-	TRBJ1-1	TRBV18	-	TGTGCCAGCTCACCATCAGTCAACACTGAAGCTTTCTTT	CASSPSVNTEAFF
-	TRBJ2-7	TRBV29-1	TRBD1	TGCAGCGCAGCATGTGGGGACAGGGGGTGCGAGCAGTACTTC	CSAACGDRGCEQYF
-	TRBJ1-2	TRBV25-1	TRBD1	TGTGCCAGCAGTCCCCGGGGCAGCCCAGGGGGTGGCTACACCTTC	CASSPRGSPGGGYTF
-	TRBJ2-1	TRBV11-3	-	TGTGCCAGCAGCTTAGACAGGGACTACAATGAGCAGTTCTTC	CASSLDRDYNEQFF
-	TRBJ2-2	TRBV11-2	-	TGTGCCAGCAGCCGAAAGTTTGAGTGGGGGGTCAATTCTGGGGAGCTGTTTTTT	CASSRKFEWGVNSGELFF
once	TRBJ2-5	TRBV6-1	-	TGTGCCAGCAGTGAAGTCCGGGGGCGGGAGACCCAGTACTTC	CASSEVRGRETQYF
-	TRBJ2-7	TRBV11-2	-	TGTGCCAGCAGCTTGGGTCGGGGTACCTACGAGCAGTACTTC	CASSLGRGTYEQYF
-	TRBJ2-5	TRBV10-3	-	TGTGCCATCAGTGAGTCCGACCAAGAGACCCAGTACTTC	CAISESDQETQYF
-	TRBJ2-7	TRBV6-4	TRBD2	TGTGCCAGCAGGGGGGCTAGCGGGAGAAACGAGCAGTACTTC	CASRGASGRNEQYF
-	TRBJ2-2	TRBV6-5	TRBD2	TGTGCCAGCAGCTACCTAGCGGGCCCCGGGGAGCTGTTTTTT	CASSYLAGPGELFF
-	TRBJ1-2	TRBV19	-	TGTGCCAGTAGTTTGGGAGGGAACTATGGCTACACCTTC	CASSLGGNYGYTF
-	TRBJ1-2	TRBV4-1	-	TGCGCCAGCAGCCAAGGTTCTGGCCCGAACTATGGCTACACCTTC	CASSQGSGPNYGYTF
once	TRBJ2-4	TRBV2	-	TGTGCCAGCAGTGATGGGCGGGCCAAAAACATTCAGTACTTC	CASSDGRAKNIQYF
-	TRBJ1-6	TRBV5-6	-	TGTGCCAGCAGCCCCCTCCGATCCCTCTTTGTTTCACCCCTCCACTTT	CASSPLRSLFVSPLHF
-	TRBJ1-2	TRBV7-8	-	TGTGCCAGCAGCTTAGCCACAGCATGGTCGTATGGCTACACCTTC	CASSLATAWSYGYTF
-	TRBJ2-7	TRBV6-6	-	TGTGCCAGCTCCCGGGATTCGCTCTCCTACGAGCAGTACTTC	CASSRDSLSYEQYF
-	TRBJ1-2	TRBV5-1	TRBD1	TGCGCCAGCAGCGAACGGACAGGGGAGACCTATGGCTACACCTTC	CASSERTGETYGYTF
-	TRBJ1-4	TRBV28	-	TGTGCCAGCAGCCCCACAACCCAGGGGAGGGCTGAAAAACTGTTTTTT	CASSPTTQGRAEKLFF
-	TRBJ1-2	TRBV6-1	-	TGTGCCAGCAGTGAGGGGAGTGGCTACACCTTC	CASSEGSGYTF
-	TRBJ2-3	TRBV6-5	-	TGTGCCAGCAGTTACAGCCCCGGGGCCACAGATACGCAGTATTTT	CASSYSPGATDTQYF
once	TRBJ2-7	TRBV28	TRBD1	TGTGCCAGCAGTTTTTGGGACAGGGACAACGAGCAGTACTTC	CASSFWDRDNEQYF
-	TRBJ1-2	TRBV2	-	TGTGCCAGCAGTGCCCGGGCCCAAGGGGACTATGGCTACACCTTC	CASSARAQGDYGYTF
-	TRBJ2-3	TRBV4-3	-	TGCGCCAGCAGCCAAGAGGGGCGAGGAGATACGCAGTATTTT	CASSQEGRGDTQYF
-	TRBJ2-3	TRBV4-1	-	TGCGCCAGCAGCCAAGTGGGGAAATCTAGCACAGATACGCAGTATTTT	CASSQVGKSSTDTQYF
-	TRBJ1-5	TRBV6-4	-	TGTGCCAGCAGCATAGACCAGCGACAGCCCCAGCATTTT	CASSIDQRQPQHF
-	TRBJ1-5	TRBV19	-	TGTGCCAGTAGTATAGATCAGAGGTCCAATCAGCCCCAGCATTTT	CASSIDQRSNQPQHF
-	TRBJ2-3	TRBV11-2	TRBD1	TGTGCCAGCAGCCCCCAAGGGACAGGGAAAAGGAATACGCAGTATTTT	CASSPQGTGKRNTQYF
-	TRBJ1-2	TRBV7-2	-	TGTGCCAGCAGCACCGGGACGGGTTATGGCTACACCTTC	CASSTGTGYGYTF
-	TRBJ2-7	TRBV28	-	TGTGCCAGCAGTTTAGGCAGGGACCACGAGCAGTACTTC	CASSLGRDHEQYF